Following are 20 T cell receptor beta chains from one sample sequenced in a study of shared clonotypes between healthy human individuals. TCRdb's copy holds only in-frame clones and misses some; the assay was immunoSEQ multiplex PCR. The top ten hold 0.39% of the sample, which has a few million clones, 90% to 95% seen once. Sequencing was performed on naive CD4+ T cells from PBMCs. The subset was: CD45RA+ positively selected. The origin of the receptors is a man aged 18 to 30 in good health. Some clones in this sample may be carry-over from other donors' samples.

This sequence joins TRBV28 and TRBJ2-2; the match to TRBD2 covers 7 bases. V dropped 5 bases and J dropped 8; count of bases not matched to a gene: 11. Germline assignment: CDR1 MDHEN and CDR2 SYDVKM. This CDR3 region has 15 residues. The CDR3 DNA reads TGTGCCAGCAGTCCCGAAGGGAGGGGATGGGGGGAGCTGTTTTTT. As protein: CASSPEGRGWGELFF.

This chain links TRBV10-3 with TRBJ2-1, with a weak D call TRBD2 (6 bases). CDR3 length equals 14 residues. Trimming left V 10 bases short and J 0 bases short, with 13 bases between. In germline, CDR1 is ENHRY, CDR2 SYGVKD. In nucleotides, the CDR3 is TGTGCCACCGCGGGGAGCTCCTCCTACAATGAGCAGTTCTTC. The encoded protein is CATAGSSSYNEQFF.

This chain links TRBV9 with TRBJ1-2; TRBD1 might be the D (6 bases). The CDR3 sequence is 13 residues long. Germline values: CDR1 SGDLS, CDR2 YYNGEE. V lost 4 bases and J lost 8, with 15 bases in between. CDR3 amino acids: CASSNRDKEGYTF. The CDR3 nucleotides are TGTGCCAGCAGCAACCGGGACAAGGAAGGCTACACCTTC.

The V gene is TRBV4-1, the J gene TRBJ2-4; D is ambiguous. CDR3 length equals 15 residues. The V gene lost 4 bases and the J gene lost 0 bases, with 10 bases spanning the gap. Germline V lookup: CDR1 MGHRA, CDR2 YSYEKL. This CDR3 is CASSLSWIAKNIQYF. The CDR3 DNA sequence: TGCGCCAGCAGCCTATCCTGGATAGCCAAAAACATTCAGTACTTC.

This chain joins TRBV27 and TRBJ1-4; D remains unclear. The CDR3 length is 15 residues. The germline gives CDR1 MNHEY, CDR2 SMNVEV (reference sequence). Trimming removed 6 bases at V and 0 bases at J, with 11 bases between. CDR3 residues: CASSHKAATNEKLFF. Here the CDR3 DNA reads TGTGCCAGCAGCCATAAAGCTGCAACTAATGAAAAACTGTTTTTT.

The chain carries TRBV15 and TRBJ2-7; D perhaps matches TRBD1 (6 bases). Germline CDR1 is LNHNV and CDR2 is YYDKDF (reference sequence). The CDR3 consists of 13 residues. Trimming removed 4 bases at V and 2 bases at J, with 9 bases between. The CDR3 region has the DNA TGTGCCACCAGCAACAGGGTAACCTACGAGCAGTACTTC. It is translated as CATSNRVTYEQYF.

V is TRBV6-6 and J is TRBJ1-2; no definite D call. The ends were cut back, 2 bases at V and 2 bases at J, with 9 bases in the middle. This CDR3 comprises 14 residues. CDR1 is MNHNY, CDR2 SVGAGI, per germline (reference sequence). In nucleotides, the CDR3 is TGTGCCAGCAGTTACGGCACAGAAAACTATGGCTACACCTTC. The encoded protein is CASSYGTENYGYTF.

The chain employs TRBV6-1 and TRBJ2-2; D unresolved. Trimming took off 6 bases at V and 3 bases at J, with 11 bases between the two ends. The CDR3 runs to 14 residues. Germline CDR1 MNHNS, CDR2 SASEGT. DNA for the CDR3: TGTGCCAGCAGGGGAACCCGGGACACCGGGGAGCTGTTTTTT. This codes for CASRGTRDTGELFF.

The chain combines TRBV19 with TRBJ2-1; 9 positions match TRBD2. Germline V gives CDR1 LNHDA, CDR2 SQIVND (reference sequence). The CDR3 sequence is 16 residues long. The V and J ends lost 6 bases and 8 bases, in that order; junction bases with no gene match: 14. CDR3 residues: CASRLLTSGQQYEQFF. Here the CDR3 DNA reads TGTGCCAGTAGGCTTCTCACTAGCGGGCAACAATATGAGCAGTTCTTC.

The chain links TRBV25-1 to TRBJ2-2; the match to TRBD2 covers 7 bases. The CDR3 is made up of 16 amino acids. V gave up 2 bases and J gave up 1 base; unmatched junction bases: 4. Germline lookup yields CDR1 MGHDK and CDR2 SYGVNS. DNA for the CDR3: TGTGCCAGCAGTGAACACGGGAGGCTGAACACCGGGGAGCTGTTTTTT. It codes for CASSEHGRLNTGELFF. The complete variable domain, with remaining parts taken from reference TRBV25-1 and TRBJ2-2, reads EADIYQTPRYLVIGTGKKITLECSQTMGHDKMYWYQQDPGMELHLIHYSYGVNSTEKGDLSSESTVSRIRTEHFPLTLESARPSHTSQYLCASSEHGRLNTGELFFGEGSRLTVL.

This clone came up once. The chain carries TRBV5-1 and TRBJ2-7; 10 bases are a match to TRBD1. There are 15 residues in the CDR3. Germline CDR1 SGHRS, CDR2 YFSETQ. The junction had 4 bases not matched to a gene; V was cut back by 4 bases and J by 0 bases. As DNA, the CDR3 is TGCGCCAGCAGCCCGGGACAGGGGATCTCCTACGAGCAGTACTTC. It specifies CASSPGQGISYEQYF.

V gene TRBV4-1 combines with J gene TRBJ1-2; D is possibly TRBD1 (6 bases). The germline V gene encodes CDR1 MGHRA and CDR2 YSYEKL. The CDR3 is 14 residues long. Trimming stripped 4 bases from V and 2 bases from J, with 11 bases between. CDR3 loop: CASSPQQGNYGYTF. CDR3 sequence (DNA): TGCGCCAGCAGCCCCCAACAGGGAAACTATGGCTACACCTTC.

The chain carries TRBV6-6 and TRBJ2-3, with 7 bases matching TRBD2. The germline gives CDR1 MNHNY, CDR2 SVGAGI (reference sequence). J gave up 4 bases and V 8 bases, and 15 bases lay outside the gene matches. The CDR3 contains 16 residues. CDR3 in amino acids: CASLPTAGRGPDTQYF. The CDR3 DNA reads TGTGCCAGCCTTCCAACAGCGGGAAGGGGCCCAGATACGCAGTATTTT.

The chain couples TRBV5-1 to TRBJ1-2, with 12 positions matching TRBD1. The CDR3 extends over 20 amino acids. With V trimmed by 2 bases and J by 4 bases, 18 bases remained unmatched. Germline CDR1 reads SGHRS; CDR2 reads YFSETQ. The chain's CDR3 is CASSFSLTSRDRGQRYGYTF. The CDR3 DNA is TGCGCCAGCAGCTTTTCCTTAACATCCCGGGACAGGGGGCAGCGCTATGGCTACACCTTC.

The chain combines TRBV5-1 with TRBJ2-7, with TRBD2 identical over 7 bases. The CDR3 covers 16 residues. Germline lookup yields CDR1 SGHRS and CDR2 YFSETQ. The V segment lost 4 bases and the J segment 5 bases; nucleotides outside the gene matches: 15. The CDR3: CASSPWGGVQSHEQYF. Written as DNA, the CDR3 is TGCGCCAGCAGCCCTTGGGGGGGGGTCCAGTCCCACGAGCAGTACTTC. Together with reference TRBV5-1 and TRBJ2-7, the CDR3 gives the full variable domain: KAGVTQTPRYLIKTRGQQVTLSCSPISGHRSVSWYQQTPGQGLQFLFEYFSETQRNKGNFPGRFSGRQFSNSRSEMNVSTLELGDSALYLCASSPWGGVQSHEQYFGPGTRLTVT.

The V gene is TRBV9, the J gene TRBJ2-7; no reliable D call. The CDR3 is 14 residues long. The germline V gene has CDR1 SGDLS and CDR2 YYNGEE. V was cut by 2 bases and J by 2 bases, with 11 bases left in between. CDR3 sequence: CASSVSTSTYEQYF. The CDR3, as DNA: TGTGCCAGCAGCGTCTCGACTTCAACCTACGAGCAGTACTTC. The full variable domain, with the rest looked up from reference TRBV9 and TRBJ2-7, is DSGVTQTPKHLITATGQRVTLRCSPRSGDLSVYWYQQSLDQGLQFLIQYYNGEERAKGNILERFSAQQFPDLHSELNLSSLELGDSALYFCASSVSTSTYEQYFGPGTRLTVT.

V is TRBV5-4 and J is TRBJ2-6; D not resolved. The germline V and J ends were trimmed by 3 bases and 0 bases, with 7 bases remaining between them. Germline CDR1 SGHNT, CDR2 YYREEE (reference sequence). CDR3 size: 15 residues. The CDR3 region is CASSSANSGANVLTF. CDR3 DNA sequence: TGTGCCAGCAGCTCCGCTAACTCTGGGGCCAACGTCCTGACTTTC.

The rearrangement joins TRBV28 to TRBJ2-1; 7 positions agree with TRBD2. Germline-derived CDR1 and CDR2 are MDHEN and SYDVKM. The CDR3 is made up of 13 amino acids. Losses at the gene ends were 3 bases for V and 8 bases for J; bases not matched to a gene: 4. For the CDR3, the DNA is TGTGCCAGCAGTTTGGTAGCGGGTCATGAGCAGTTCTTC. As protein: CASSLVAGHEQFF. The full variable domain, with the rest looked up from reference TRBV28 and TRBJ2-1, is DVKVTQSSRYLVKRTGEKVFLECVQDMDHENMFWYRQDPGLGLRLIYFSYDVKMKEKGDIPEGYSVSREKKERFSLILESASTNQTSMYLCASSLVAGHEQFFGPGTRLTVL.

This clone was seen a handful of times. Here the CDR3 DNA reads TGCAGCGCCTGGGAGAACACTGAAGCTTTCTTT. Protein product: CSAWENTEAFF. The chain combines TRBV20-1 with TRBJ1-1; D is undetermined. CDR1 is DFQATT and CDR2 is SNEGSKA in the germline V gene (reference sequence). The CDR3 spans 11 residues.

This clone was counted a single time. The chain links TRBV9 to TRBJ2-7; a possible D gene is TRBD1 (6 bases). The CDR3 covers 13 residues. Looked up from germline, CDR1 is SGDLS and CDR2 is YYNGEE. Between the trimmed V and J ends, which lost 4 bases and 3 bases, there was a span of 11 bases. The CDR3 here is CASSPTQGYEQYF. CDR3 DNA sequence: TGTGCCAGCAGCCCAACACAGGGCTACGAGCAGTACTTC.